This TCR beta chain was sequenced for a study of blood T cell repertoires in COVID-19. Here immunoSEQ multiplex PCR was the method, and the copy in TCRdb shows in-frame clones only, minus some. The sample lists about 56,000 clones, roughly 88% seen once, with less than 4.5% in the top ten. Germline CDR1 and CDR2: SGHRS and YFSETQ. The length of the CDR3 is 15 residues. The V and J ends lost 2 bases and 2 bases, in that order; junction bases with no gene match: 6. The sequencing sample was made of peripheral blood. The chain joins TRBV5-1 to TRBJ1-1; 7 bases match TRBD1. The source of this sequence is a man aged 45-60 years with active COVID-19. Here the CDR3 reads CASSLGRGPNTEAFF. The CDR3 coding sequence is TGCGCCAGCAGCTTAGGAAGGGGGCCCAACACTGAAGCTTTCTTT.